This T cell receptor (beta chain) was sequenced during a study of identical twins. Study-level findings and limits: Beta clonotypes that were abundant in cord blood contained fewer insertions, a pattern absent from memory repertoires.

This clonotype was seen a handful of times. Its antigen is currently unknown. Through template switching, a universal primer site was introduced, and the cDNA contained unique molecular identifiers. TCRdb called the 5' RACE reads again in MiXCR, with one record for every CDR3 protein. Of roughly 1.6 million distinct CDR3 sequences in the sample, roughly a third were seen once. V lost 2 bases to trimming and J lost 4 bases; unmatched junction nucleotides: 7. This CDR3 contains 16 residues. CDR1 and CDR2 from the germline V gene are KGHDR and SFDVKD. This TCR derives from a newborn girl in good health. The sample comprised cord blood. The V call is TRBV24-1, the J call TRBJ2-1; 7 positions agree with TRBD2. In DNA, the CDR3 is TGTGCCACCAGTGATTCGGAGAAGCGGGAATACAATGAGCAGTTCTTC. Its translation is CATSDSEKREYNEQFF.